What follows is one T cell receptor (beta chain) and its context. How the authors handled the data: Amplification with reference gene primers provided the estimates of nucleated cell counts. Sequencing used immunoSEQ multiplex PCR; TCRdb keeps in-frame clones, though not all of them. Clone size and the V and J calls come from that table; the DNA yielded D and trimming. The sample includes around 300,000 clones, around 85% of them seen just once. This sample was included in a study of blood T cell repertoires in COVID-19. There are 13 residues in the CDR3. The J segment lost 9 bases and the V segment lost 8 bases, leaving 3 bases of the junction unmatched. Per the germline V gene, CDR1 is SGDLS and CDR2 is YYNGEE.

The V gene is TRBV9, the J gene TRBJ1-6; TRBD1 agrees at 12 bases. The sequence came from a human donor in a cohort sampled during active COVID-19. Sequences were obtained from peripheral blood. DNA of the CDR3: TGTGCCAGTGGGACAGGGGGCTTTTCACCCCTCCACTTT. Translating it yields CASGTGGFSPLHF.